The 20 T cell receptor beta chains below come from one sample, sequenced in a study of blood T cell repertoires in COVID-19. Clones were sequenced by immunoSEQ multiplex PCR, and TCRdb holds only the in-frame ones, with some missing. The data contain some 33,000 clones, 75% to 90% of them singletons. The specimen sequenced was peripheral blood. These receptors were obtained from a human donor in a cohort sampled during active COVID-19.

This sequence joins TRBV6-5 and TRBJ1-2; a possible D gene is TRBD1 (6 bases). The V and J ends lost 0 bases and 3 bases respectively, with 8 bases between them. The germline gives CDR1 MNHEY, CDR2 SVGAGI. The CDR3 extends over 14 amino acids. In nucleotides, the CDR3 is TGTGCCAGCAGTTACTCGAGACAGGACTATGGCTACACCTTC. The encoded protein is CASSYSRQDYGYTF.

V and J are TRBV6-5 and TRBJ1-1; TRBD1 matches at 7 bases. J was trimmed by 4 bases and V by 6 bases; bases with no gene match: 8. The germline CDR1 and CDR2 sequences are MNHEY and SVGAGI. This CDR3 region has 14 residues. This CDR3 reads CASRTGGGITEAFF. The CDR3 coding sequence is TGTGCCAGCAGGACCGGAGGGGGCATCACTGAAGCTTTCTTT.

The chain joins TRBV6-1 to TRBJ2-2; 8 bases are shared with TRBD1. Looked up from germline, CDR1 is MNHNS and CDR2 is SASEGT. This CDR3 is 17 amino acids long. The trim removed 3 bases at V and 2 bases at J, leaving 8 bases unmatched. CDR3 DNA: TGTGCCAGCAGTGAGGAGAGGACAGGGACTAACACCGGGGAGCTGTTTTTT. Residues: CASSEERTGTNTGELFF.

This clone was detected a few times. The chain links TRBV13 to TRBJ2-1; 14 bases line up with TRBD2. The CDR3 covers 13 residues. From germline, CDR1 is PRHDT and CDR2 FYEKMQ (reference sequence). The J segment lost 8 bases and the V segment lost 6 bases, leaving 0 bases of the junction unmatched. DNA for the CDR3: TGTGCCAGCAGGACTAGCGGGAGGGATGAGCAGTTCTTC. As protein: CASRTSGRDEQFF.

V usage is TRBV19 and J usage is TRBJ2-1; the match to TRBD2 covers 8 bases. Per the germline V gene, CDR1 is LNHDA and CDR2 is SQIVND (reference sequence). V lost 0 bases, J lost 5 bases, and 3 bases stayed unmatched. The CDR3 has 15 amino acids. The CDR3 DNA sequence: TGTGCCAGTAGTATAGATAAGCGGGGGCACAATGAGCAGTTCTTC. It translates to CASSIDKRGHNEQFF.

The rearrangement uses TRBV3-1 (or the pseudogene TRBV3-2) and TRBJ2-7; D is uncertain. The V and J ends lost 6 bases and 2 bases respectively, with 8 bases between them. CDR1 is LGHDT, CDR2 YNNKEL, per germline (reference sequence). The CDR3 is 12 amino acids. This CDR3 is CASRHSTYEQYF. The CDR3 DNA is TGTGCCAGCAGGCATAGCACCTACGAGCAGTACTTC.

This clone was counted a single time. This chain links TRBV29-1 with TRBJ2-3, with D tentatively TRBD1 (6 bases). In germline, CDR1 is SQVTM, CDR2 ANQGSEA. The CDR3 has 14 amino acids. The germline V and J ends were trimmed by 3 bases and 1 base, with 11 bases remaining between them. The CDR3 bases are TGCAGCGTTGATAGGGGGAGCGGCACAGATACGCAGTATTTT. Translated: CSVDRGSGTDTQYF.

V is TRBV5-1 and J is TRBJ2-5; the match to TRBD1 covers 11 bases. The CDR3 is 15 residues long. Germline V gene lookup returns CDR1 SGHRS and CDR2 YFSETQ. J gave up 2 bases and V 4 bases, and 4 bases lay outside the gene matches. In DNA form, the CDR3 reads TGCGCCAGCAGCGCGGGGACAGGGGGTCAAGAGACCCAGTACTTC. Amino acid sequence: CASSAGTGGQETQYF.

This chain joins TRBV28 and TRBJ2-7; 10 bases are shared with TRBD1. CDR1 is MDHEN and CDR2 is SYDVKM in the germline V gene. This CDR3 region has 14 residues. V shed 5 bases, J shed 2 bases, and the junction held 3 bases outside the gene matches. The CDR3 coding sequence is TGTGCCAGCAGTCCGGGACAGGGGCCCTACGAGCAGTACTTC. As protein: CASSPGQGPYEQYF.

The J gene is TRBJ1-1, the V gene TRBV27; weak D call: TRBD1 (5 bases). Trimming cost V 2 bases and J 4 bases, with 20 bases left between them. The CDR3 consists of 17 residues. Germline V gives CDR1 MNHEY, CDR2 SMNVEV (reference sequence). CDR3 DNA: TGTGCCAGCAGTTTACTTTCCCGGGGGGGAATTGTCACTGAAGCTTTCTTT. This codes for CASSLLSRGGIVTEAFF.

The V and J genes are TRBV5-4 and TRBJ2-1; TRBD1 agrees at 10 bases. The V gene's germline CDR1 is SGHNT and CDR2 YYREEE (reference sequence). J gave up 6 bases and V 4 bases, and 10 bases lay outside the gene matches. CDR3 length equals 16 residues. In DNA form, the CDR3 reads TGTGCCAGCAGCCCGGACCCCGGGACAGGGGCCAATGAGCAGTTCTTC. It specifies CASSPDPGTGANEQFF.

This clone has only a few counts. The gene calls are TRBV9 and TRBJ1-1; no firm D call. The V gene's germline CDR1 is SGDLS and CDR2 YYNGEE. Trimming shortened V by 4 bases and J by 1 base, and 8 bases separated the two germline ends. CDR3 length equals 13 residues. In DNA, the CDR3 is TGTGCCAGCAGCACGGACTGGAACACTGAAGCTTTCTTT. It translates to CASSTDWNTEAFF.

This chain connects TRBV5-4 to TRBJ1-1, with 9 bases lining up with TRBD1. The V gene end was trimmed by 4 bases and the J gene end by 3 bases; junction bases not matched to a gene: 4. CDR1 is SGHNT and CDR2 is YYREEE in the germline V gene (reference sequence). This CDR3 region has 14 residues. The CDR3 sequence: CASSPGQGYTEAFF. The CDR3 region has the DNA TGTGCCAGCAGCCCCGGACAGGGGTACACTGAAGCTTTCTTT.

This chain uses TRBV9 with TRBJ2-5; the D gene is possibly TRBD2 (5 bases). Trimming took 2 bases from V and 3 from J, leaving 17 bases between them. The CDR3 consists of 16 residues. Per germline, CDR1 SGDLS and CDR2 YYNGEE. CDR3: CASSVGVSAQEETQYF. The CDR3 DNA reads as TGTGCCAGCAGCGTCGGGGTTAGCGCACAAGAAGAGACCCAGTACTTC. The full variable domain, its missing parts supplied by reference TRBV9 and TRBJ2-5, is DSGVTQTPKHLITATGQRVTLRCSPRSGDLSVYWYQQSLDQGLQFLIQYYNGEERAKGNILERFSAQQFPDLHSELNLSSLELGDSALYFCASSVGVSAQEETQYFGPGTRLLVL.

This sequence joins TRBV7-9 and TRBJ2-1; tentatively, D is TRBD2 (5 bases). V shed 5 bases and J shed 4 bases, with 6 bases lying between them. The CDR3 sequence is 12 residues long. Germline loops: CDR1 SEHNR, CDR2 FQNEAQ (reference sequence). The CDR3 region is CASSQRYNEQFF. For the CDR3, the DNA is TGTGCCAGCAGCCAGCGGTACAATGAGCAGTTCTTC.

The gene calls are TRBV2 and TRBJ2-4; 12 positions agree with TRBD2. The germline gives CDR1 SNHLY, CDR2 FYNNEI. The CDR3 is 19 amino acids. Germline trimming cut 6 bases from V and 0 bases from J; bases unmatched to any gene: 12. For the CDR3, the DNA is TGTGCCAGCAGCGCCCAACTAGCGGGGGGAACCTTAGCCAAAAACATTCAGTACTTC. Protein sequence: CASSAQLAGGTLAKNIQYF.

This chain joins TRBV19 and TRBJ2-5; 13 bases align to TRBD2. Losses at the gene ends were 5 bases for V and 1 base for J; bases not matched to a gene: 16. Germline V gene sequence: CDR1 LNHDA, CDR2 SQIVND (reference sequence). The length of the CDR3 is 20 residues. The CDR3 loop is CASSDSPLAGGQGSQETQYF. CDR3 DNA sequence: TGTGCCAGTAGTGATTCCCCACTAGCGGGAGGGCAGGGGTCCCAAGAGACCCAGTACTTC.

This CDR3 reads CSVEGQTYEQYF. The DNA of the CDR3 is TGCAGCGTTGAAGGACAAACCTACGAGCAGTACTTC. The chain has TRBV29-1 and TRBJ2-7, with D unresolved. The CDR3 contains 12 residues. V was cut by 1 base and J by 2 bases, with 6 bases left in between. Germline CDR1 is SQVTM and CDR2 is ANQGSEA.

This clone occurred a few times. The genes are TRBV11-2 and TRBJ2-1, with a possible D match to TRBD2 (5 bases). V was clipped by 5 bases and J by 4 bases, with 15 bases between them. The CDR3 runs to 15 residues. Germline-derived CDR1 and CDR2 are SGHAT and FQNNGV. The CDR3 loop is CASSLEVGAYNEQFF. For the CDR3, the DNA is TGTGCCAGCAGCCTGGAGGTGGGAGCATACAATGAGCAGTTCTTC.

The rearrangement uses TRBV4-1 and TRBJ1-1, with 8 bases fitting TRBD1. The CDR3 covers 14 residues. CDR1 is MGHRA and CDR2 is YSYEKL in the germline V gene. Trimming cost V 3 bases and J 5 bases; bases outside gene matches: 5. The CDR3 DNA is TGCGCCAGCAGCCACGGACAGGGAAGTACTGAAGCTTTCTTT. Encoded protein: CASSHGQGSTEAFF.